These T cell receptor beta chains were read from a single sample in a study of human T cells and chemical hapten exposure. TCRdb re-analysed the RACE reads in MiXCR, keeping a single row per CDR3 protein. The sample lists approximately 340,000 distinct CDR3 sequences; about 7% were seen once. Sequencing was performed on whole blood, taken in connection with sensitization to the hapten diphenylcyclopropenone (DPC). The receptors were sampled from a woman between 18 and 29 years old with alopecia areata. Some clones in this sample may be carry-over from other donors' samples. The CDR3 runs from the conserved cysteine through the conserved F or W. D genes are given only for firm matches. Size tells how often a clone was seen (once, few, many) or the class of an expanded clone, and some rows leave it out.

-	-	14	TRBV5-1	TRBJ2-7	CASSLEGHLYEQYF	TGCGCCAGCAGCTTGGAGGGACACCTCTACGAGCAGTACTTC
-	-	12	TRBV5-4	TRBJ2-1	CASSSPDYEQFF	TGTGCCAGCAGCTCCCCGGACTATGAGCAGTTCTTC
TRBD1	many	18	TRBV5-5	TRBJ2-2	CASSSRAGTVSVTGELFF	TGTGCCAGCAGCTCCCGAGCCGGGACAGTGAGTGTCACCGGGGAGCTGTTTTTT
TRBD2	many	14	TRBV3-1	TRBJ2-7	CASSRRGVSYEQYF	TGTGCCAGCAGCCGACGGGGGGTTTCCTACGAGCAGTACTTC
TRBD1	once	15	TRBV5-6	TRBJ1-1	CASSYRDRVLAEAFF	TGTGCCAGCAGCTACCGGGACAGGGTCTTAGCTGAAGCTTTCTTT
-	-	16	TRBV4-3	TRBJ1-2	CASSQDQEGDNFGYTF	TGCGCCAGCAGCCAAGATCAGGAAGGGGACAATTTTGGCTACACCTTC
-	-	15	TRBV5-1	TRBJ2-1	CASSFLPGSYNEQFF	TGCGCCAGCAGCTTCCTCCCCGGCTCCTACAATGAGCAGTTCTTC
-	-	14	TRBV18	TRBJ1-1	CASSPPARGTEAFF	TGTGCCAGCTCACCACCCGCCAGGGGCACTGAAGCTTTCTTT
-	-	16	TRBV6-5	TRBJ2-1	CASSYSAGKIHNEQFF	TGTGCCAGCAGTTACTCAGCAGGGAAGATACACAATGAGCAGTTCTTC
-	many	15	TRBV20-1	TRBJ2-7	CSAREGFSSSYEQYF	TGCAGTGCTAGAGAGGGTTTTAGTTCCTCCTACGAGCAGTACTTC
-	many	14	TRBV14	TRBJ2-7	CASSQYTDSYEQYF	TGTGCCAGCAGCCAATATACAGACTCCTACGAGCAGTACTTC
-	few	14	TRBV29-1	TRBJ2-1	CSVERLPPYNEQFF	TGCAGCGTTGAAAGGCTCCCCCCCTACAATGAGCAGTTCTTC
-	many	12	TRBV20-1	TRBJ2-7	CSALDSGYEQYF	TGCAGTGCTTTGGACAGCGGGTACGAGCAGTACTTC
-	-	13	TRBV9	TRBJ2-3	CASRPTDTDTQYF	TGTGCCAGCAGACCGACAGACACAGATACGCAGTATTTT
-	-	13	TRBV27	TRBJ1-1	CASRDPLSTEAFF	TGTGCCAGCAGGGACCCGCTGAGCACTGAAGCTTTCTTT
-	many	15	TRBV20-1	TRBJ2-6	CSAASFFSGANVLTF	TGCAGTGCGGCCAGCTTTTTCTCTGGGGCCAACGTCCTGACTTTC
TRBD1	-	16	TRBV2	TRBJ2-2	CASSELGTVNTGELFF	TGTGCCAGCAGTGAGCTTGGGACAGTGAACACCGGGGAGCTGTTTTTT
-	few	16	TRBV7-2	TRBJ2-7	CASSLRASVISYEQYF	TGTGCCAGCAGCTTACGCGCTAGCGTGATCTCCTACGAGCAGTACTTC
TRBD2	many	16	TRBV4-2	TRBJ2-1	CASSQEPAGGSNEQFF	TGTGCCAGCAGCCAGGAACCAGCGGGGGGGTCGAATGAGCAGTTCTTC
TRBD1	-	21	TRBV3-1	TRBJ1-2	CASSQDSGVGTGDLVNYGYTF	TGTGCCAGCAGCCAAGATTCAGGAGTCGGGACAGGGGACCTGGTTAACTATGGCTACACCTTC
-	-	15	TRBV11-2	TRBJ2-5	CASSPYFGGQETQYF	TGTGCCAGCAGCCCCTACTTCGGGGGTCAAGAGACCCAGTACTTC
-	-	13	TRBV6-2/TRBV6-3	TRBJ1-1	CASSFRRGHEAFF	TGTGCCAGCAGTTTTCGGCGGGGCCATGAAGCTTTCTTT
-	many	13	TRBV7-7	TRBJ2-5	CASSLNGGETQYF	TGTGCTAGCAGCTTGAACGGAGGAGAGACCCAGTACTTC
-	few	16	TRBV7-9	TRBJ2-5	CASSLISGSLKETQYF	TGTGCCAGCAGCTTAATCTCGGGGTCCTTAAAAGAGACCCAGTACTTC
TRBD1	few	18	TRBV10-3	TRBJ1-6	CAISESRSGGAGYSPLHF	TGTGCCATCAGTGAGTCGAGATCAGGGGGCGCCGGGTATTCACCCCTCCACTTT
-	few	16	TRBV11-2	TRBJ1-6	CASSSVPHSYNSPLHF	TGTGCCAGCAGCTCAGTCCCCCACTCCTATAATTCACCCCTCCACTTT
-	-	14	TRBV10-3	TRBJ1-5	CAISPRGGDQPQHF	TGTGCCATCAGTCCGAGGGGCGGGGATCAGCCCCAGCATTTT
-	few	12	TRBV4-3	TRBJ2-2	CASSQVNGELFF	TGCGCCAGCAGCCAAGTCAACGGGGAGCTGTTTTTT
-	-	16	TRBV7-2	TRBJ1-3	CASSQAAPNSGNTIYF	TGTGCCAGCAGCCAAGCGGCACCTAACTCTGGAAACACCATATATTTT
-	-	14	TRBV12-3/TRBV12-4	TRBJ2-7	CASTLGDLAYEQYF	TGTGCCAGCACCCTAGGGGATCTCGCCTACGAGCAGTACTTC
-	few	13	TRBV18	TRBJ2-3	CASSPGGPDTQYF	TGTGCCAGCTCACCAGGTGGCCCAGATACGCAGTATTTT
-	-	13	TRBV29-1	TRBJ2-3	CSVALAQGNTQYF	TGCAGCGTTGCCCTAGCCCAGGGAAATACGCAGTATTTT
-	once	16	TRBV6-6	TRBJ1-1	CASSRGPGGMNTEAFF	TGTGCCAGCAGTAGGGGACCCGGGGGCATGAACACTGAAGCTTTCTTT
TRBD1	-	16	TRBV7-9	TRBJ1-6	CASSLARTGQHSPLHF	TGTGCCAGCAGCTTAGCTCGGACAGGGCAGCATTCACCCCTCCACTTT
-	-	14	TRBV7-2	TRBJ1-3	CASSPPVTGNTIYF	TGTGCCAGCAGCCCTCCGGTCACTGGAAACACCATATATTTT
-	-	13	TRBV12-3/TRBV12-4	TRBJ1-1	CASTSYEGSEAFF	TGTGCCAGCACCTCTTACGAGGGGTCTGAAGCTTTCTTT